The 10 T cell receptor beta chains below were found in one sample sequenced in a study of cytomegalovirus exposure and HLA in healthy donors. The primer mix had 60 Vbeta and 13 Jbeta primers. The protocol was immunoSEQ multiplex PCR, while the TCRdb copy is restricted to in-frame clones and leaves out a portion. The repertoire holds some 150,000 clones, with approximately 85% as singletons. Source material: PBMCs. Every receptor here comes from a woman between 18 and 30 years old in good health and CMV-seronegative.

The chain combines TRBV9 with TRBJ2-3; 7 bases map to TRBD2. There are 14 residues in the CDR3. Germline CDR1 reads SGDLS; CDR2 reads YYNGEE. J was trimmed by 0 bases and V by 4 bases; bases with no gene match: 2. CDR3 amino acids: CASSPGLSTDTQYF. In nucleotides, the CDR3 is TGTGCCAGCAGCCCGGGACTAAGCACAGATACGCAGTATTTT.

The chain is built from TRBV29-1 and TRBJ2-7, with D maybe TRBD2 (5 bases). CDR1 is SQVTM and CDR2 is ANQGSEA in the germline V gene. Trimming shortened V by 6 bases and J by 3 bases, and 18 bases separated the two germline ends. The length of the CDR3 is 14 residues. The CDR3 region has the DNA TGCAGCGTCCGGGCCCAGCGGAGAAGCTACGAGCAGTACTTC. It codes for CSVRAQRRSYEQYF.

The count of this clone is one. The CDR3 here is CASSPLGGFNYGYTF. CDR3 DNA: TGTGCCAGTAGCCCATTAGGAGGCTTTAACTATGGCTACACCTTC. This chain joins TRBV19 and TRBJ1-2; D gene ambiguous. Trimming left V 6 bases short and J 1 base short, with 15 bases between. The CDR3 contains 15 residues. The germline V gene encodes CDR1 LNHDA and CDR2 SQIVND (reference sequence).

This clone appeared a few times. The J gene is TRBJ1-4, the V gene TRBV5-1; a possible D gene is TRBD1 (6 bases). The length of the CDR3 is 14 residues. Trimming removed 2 bases from V and 8 bases from J, with 13 bases in between. Germline assignment: CDR1 SGHRS and CDR2 YFSETQ. CDR3 amino acids: CASSLRGGQEKLFF. DNA for the CDR3: TGCGCCAGCAGCTTAAGAGGGGGTCAAGAAAAACTGTTTTTT.

The chain couples TRBV14 to TRBJ1-3; D may be TRBD1 (5 bases). Trimming cost V 4 bases and J 4 bases, with 14 bases left between them. The V gene's germline CDR1 is SGHDN and CDR2 FVKESK. The CDR3 is 15 residues long. CDR3 region: CASSRSHRSGNTIYF. CDR3 in DNA: TGTGCCAGCAGCCGATCTCACAGGTCCGGAAACACCATATATTTT.

The chain couples TRBV28 to TRBJ1-5; 7 nucleotides align to TRBD1. The junction had 10 bases not matched to a gene; V was cut back by 6 bases and J by 5 bases. CDR3 length: 15 residues. CDR1 MDHEN and CDR2 SYDVKM come from the germline V gene. The CDR3 loop is CASRGGGRRHQPQHF. CDR3 bases: TGTGCCAGCAGAGGGGGCGGGCGGCGACATCAGCCCCAGCATTTT.

The V call is TRBV7-2, the J call TRBJ2-7, with 10 nucleotides matching TRBD1. This CDR3 has 15 amino acids. Germline V CDR1 and CDR2: SGHTA, FQGNSA. Losses at the gene ends were 2 bases for V and 5 bases for J; bases not matched to a gene: 6. The DNA of the CDR3 is TGTGCCAGCAGCTTATCGGGACAGGGGTTCCACGAGCAGTACTTC. Protein: CASSLSGQGFHEQYF.

This clone was recorded only once. This rearrangement joins TRBV30 to TRBJ2-1; a weak D match, TRBD2 (5 bases). The germline gives CDR1 GTSNPN, CDR2 SVGIG (reference sequence). Trimming pared 7 bases from V and 0 bases from J, leaving 13 bases between. The CDR3 is 14 residues long. CDR3 protein: CALRRLASYNEQFF. The CDR3 DNA reads TGTGCCTTAAGGAGGCTAGCCTCCTACAATGAGCAGTTCTTC.

This chain connects TRBV9 to TRBJ2-1; D perhaps matches TRBD1 (5 bases). V lost 0 bases and J lost 0, with 10 bases in between. Germline-derived CDR1 and CDR2 are SGDLS and YYNGEE. There are 16 residues in the CDR3. CDR3 nucleotide sequence: TGTGCCAGCAGCGTAGGTGGGGCCCGCTCCTACAATGAGCAGTTCTTC. Amino acids: CASSVGGARSYNEQFF.

The V call is TRBV19, the J call TRBJ2-1; TRBD1 matches 7 bases. The V segment lost 5 bases and the J segment 1 base; nucleotides outside the gene matches: 8. This CDR3 is 16 amino acids long. The germline V gene encodes CDR1 LNHDA and CDR2 SQIVND (reference sequence). CDR3 protein: CASSDAGTASYNEQFF. The CDR3 DNA reads TGTGCCAGTAGTGACGCCGGGACAGCATCCTACAATGAGCAGTTCTTC.